Listed below are T cell receptor beta chains from one sample, sequenced in a study of T cell changes during pregnancy in multiple sclerosis. The table came from immunoSEQ multiplex PCR; TCRdb's copy has only in-frame clones and leaves some out. Found here are tens of thousands of clones, roughly 92% of them singletons; the top ten hold less than 3.5%. Source: peripheral blood, taken in the third trimester of pregnancy. These receptors all stem from a female donor in good health, enrolled as a control in a pregnancy study. Both conserved end residues are part of each CDR3. The D gene is left open where the match is weak. Clone size is shown for a subset of rows, as once, few, many or a class of expanded clone.

abundance: few; v_gene: TRBV2; j_gene: TRBJ2-1; d_gene: NA; CDR3nt: TGTGCCAGCAGGGGGCAGTTCTCCTACAATGAGCAGTTCTTC; CDR3aa: CASRGQFSYNEQFF
abundance: NA; v_gene: TRBV28; j_gene: TRBJ2-3; d_gene: TRBD2; CDR3nt: TGTGCCAGCAGTCCCGGGGGAGGGTTCTACACAGATACGCAGTATTTT; CDR3aa: CASSPGGGFYTDTQYF
abundance: NA; v_gene: TRBV7-2; j_gene: TRBJ2-3; d_gene: TRBD1; CDR3nt: TGTGCCAGCAGCTTAGACAGGCGGGACAGGGGGCGCGGTACGCAGTATTTT; CDR3aa: CASSLDRRDRGRGTQYF
abundance: NA; v_gene: TRBV7-8; j_gene: TRBJ1-6; d_gene: NA; CDR3nt: TGTGCCAGCAGCTTAAGACCTGACGGACAGAGCAGCTCCTATAATTCACCCCTCCACTTT; CDR3aa: CASSLRPDGQSSSYNSPLHF
abundance: once; v_gene: TRBV7-2; j_gene: TRBJ2-1; d_gene: TRBD1; CDR3nt: TGTGCCAGCAGCTGGCCGGGACAGTACAATGAGCAGTTCTTC; CDR3aa: CASSWPGQYNEQFF
abundance: NA; v_gene: TRBV5-1; j_gene: TRBJ1-2; d_gene: NA; CDR3nt: TGCGCCAGCAGCTTATCCCCTGCTAACTATGGCTACACCTTC; CDR3aa: CASSLSPANYGYTF
abundance: NA; v_gene: TRBV18; j_gene: TRBJ2-7; d_gene: NA; CDR3nt: TGTGCCAGCTCACCATACTCACAGAGCTCCTACGAGCAGTACTTC; CDR3aa: CASSPYSQSSYEQYF
abundance: NA; v_gene: TRBV11-2; j_gene: TRBJ1-4; d_gene: NA; CDR3nt: TGTGCCAGCAGCCCGGGGAGGCTTAATGAAAAACTGTTTTTT; CDR3aa: CASSPGRLNEKLFF
abundance: NA; v_gene: TRBV4-3; j_gene: TRBJ2-3; d_gene: NA; CDR3nt: TGCGCCAGCAGCCCTGGATCAGGGGCAGATACGCAGTATTTT; CDR3aa: CASSPGSGADTQYF
abundance: NA; v_gene: TRBV5-8; j_gene: TRBJ2-3; d_gene: NA; CDR3nt: TGTGCCAGCAGCTTTCTCGCAGGGGCGAACACAGATACGCAGTATTTT; CDR3aa: CASSFLAGANTDTQYF
abundance: NA; v_gene: TRBV7-2; j_gene: TRBJ2-1; d_gene: NA; CDR3nt: TGTGCCAGCAGCTTAGACCCCCTAGGTGAGCAGTTCTTC; CDR3aa: CASSLDPLGEQFF
abundance: NA; v_gene: TRBV11-3; j_gene: TRBJ2-1; d_gene: NA; CDR3nt: TGTGCCAGCAGCTTAGTAAGGACAATAAATGAGCAGTTCTTC; CDR3aa: CASSLVRTINEQFF
abundance: once; v_gene: TRBV5-1; j_gene: TRBJ2-2; d_gene: NA; CDR3nt: TGCGCCAGCAGCGCGGTACAGGGAACCGGGGAGCTGTTTTTT; CDR3aa: CASSAVQGTGELFF
abundance: NA; v_gene: TRBV27; j_gene: TRBJ2-1; d_gene: NA; CDR3nt: TGTGCCAGCAGTTTTGTGGCAGACAATGAGCAGTTCTTC; CDR3aa: CASSFVADNEQFF
abundance: NA; v_gene: TRBV5-1; j_gene: TRBJ1-2; d_gene: NA; CDR3nt: TGCGCCAGCAGCTTGGGTCGGGAGTTCTATGGCTACACCTTC; CDR3aa: CASSLGREFYGYTF
abundance: NA; v_gene: TRBV18; j_gene: TRBJ2-2; d_gene: NA; CDR3nt: TGTGCCAGCTCTCCCAGCGGCTCCACCGGGGAGCTGTTTTTT; CDR3aa: CASSPSGSTGELFF
abundance: NA; v_gene: TRBV29-1; j_gene: TRBJ2-5; d_gene: TRBD2; CDR3nt: TGCAGCGCTCCAATAGCGGGAGTGTTCCGGGAGACCCAGTACTTC; CDR3aa: CSAPIAGVFRETQYF
abundance: NA; v_gene: TRBV11-2; j_gene: TRBJ2-5; d_gene: TRBD1; CDR3nt: TGTGCCAGCAGCTTGGACAGGACCCAAGAGACCCAGTACTTC; CDR3aa: CASSLDRTQETQYF
abundance: NA; v_gene: TRBV28; j_gene: TRBJ2-7; d_gene: TRBD1; CDR3nt: TGTGCCAGCAGTTTATCCCAGGGGGCGATCGAGCAGTACTTC; CDR3aa: CASSLSQGAIEQYF
abundance: NA; v_gene: TRBV6-1; j_gene: TRBJ1-1; d_gene: NA; CDR3nt: TGTGCCAGCCCGCGGGCTTTCTTT; CDR3aa: CASPRAFF
abundance: NA; v_gene: TRBV2; j_gene: TRBJ1-1; d_gene: NA; CDR3nt: TGTGCCAGCAGTGAGGCGGAGGCGAACACTGAAGCTTTCTTT; CDR3aa: CASSEAEANTEAFF
abundance: NA; v_gene: TRBV5-1; j_gene: TRBJ2-1; d_gene: TRBD2; CDR3nt: TGCGCCAGCAGCATTCTAGCGGGAGGGACGTCCTACAATGAGCAGTTCTTC; CDR3aa: CASSILAGGTSYNEQFF
abundance: NA; v_gene: TRBV18; j_gene: TRBJ1-2; d_gene: TRBD1; CDR3nt: TGTGCCAGCTCACCGCGCAGTACAGTCAGGGGGGCGCAGGACTATGGCAACACCTTC; CDR3aa: CASSPRSTVRGAQDYGNTF
abundance: NA; v_gene: TRBV6-5; j_gene: TRBJ1-5; d_gene: NA; CDR3nt: TGTGCCAGCAGTCACATGGGACTGGGAGATCAGCCCCAGCATTTT; CDR3aa: CASSHMGLGDQPQHF
abundance: once; v_gene: TRBV5-1; j_gene: TRBJ2-7; d_gene: NA; CDR3nt: TGCGCCAGCAGCTTGGAGAGTTCGGGGACATGGGACTACGGGGAGCAGTACTTC; CDR3aa: CASSLESSGTWDYGEQYF
abundance: NA; v_gene: TRBV6-6; j_gene: TRBJ2-7; d_gene: NA; CDR3nt: TGTGCCAGCAGTTACTCGGACAGTTCCTACGAGCAGTACTTC; CDR3aa: CASSYSDSSYEQYF
abundance: few; v_gene: TRBV19; j_gene: TRBJ2-4; d_gene: NA; CDR3nt: TGTGCCAGTAGTATTCTTCTAACAAACATTCAGTACTTC; CDR3aa: CASSILLTNIQYF
abundance: NA; v_gene: TRBV15; j_gene: TRBJ2-3; d_gene: TRBD2; CDR3nt: TGTGCCACCAGCAGAGTGCAGACGGCGGGAGGTACGCAGTATTTT; CDR3aa: CATSRVQTAGGTQYF
abundance: NA; v_gene: TRBV6-6; j_gene: TRBJ2-5; d_gene: NA; CDR3nt: TGTGCCAGCAGTGCCCGACTTGCCCAAGAGACCCAGTACTTC; CDR3aa: CASSARLAQETQYF
abundance: NA; v_gene: TRBV7-3; j_gene: TRBJ2-5; d_gene: NA; CDR3nt: TGTGCCAGCAGCACGCAGATGACAGAGGCCCAGTACTTC; CDR3aa: CASSTQMTEAQYF
abundance: NA; v_gene: TRBV6-5; j_gene: TRBJ2-7; d_gene: NA; CDR3nt: TGTGCCAGCAGTTACGACCAGGGTTCCTACGAGCAGTACTTC; CDR3aa: CASSYDQGSYEQYF
abundance: NA; v_gene: TRBV5-1; j_gene: TRBJ2-5; d_gene: TRBD2; CDR3nt: TGCGCCAGCAGCTACCCGACTAGCGGGGGGGCGGAGACCCAGTACTTC; CDR3aa: CASSYPTSGGAETQYF
abundance: NA; v_gene: TRBV6-1; j_gene: TRBJ1-2; d_gene: NA; CDR3nt: TGTGCCAGCAGTGAAGGACAAACTAACTATGGCTACACCTTC; CDR3aa: CASSEGQTNYGYTF
abundance: NA; v_gene: TRBV2; j_gene: TRBJ2-3; d_gene: TRBD2; CDR3nt: TGTGCCAGCAGCGGACTAGCGGGGCTCACAGATACGCAGTATTTT; CDR3aa: CASSGLAGLTDTQYF
abundance: NA; v_gene: TRBV27; j_gene: TRBJ2-5; d_gene: NA; CDR3nt: TGTGCCAGCAGTTTCGGGCAGGGCCGCGAGACCCAGTACTTC; CDR3aa: CASSFGQGRETQYF
abundance: NA; v_gene: TRBV7-9; j_gene: TRBJ2-7; d_gene: NA; CDR3nt: TGTGCCAGCAGCTTAATAACTCTAGAGTACGAGCAGTACTTC; CDR3aa: CASSLITLEYEQYF
abundance: NA; v_gene: TRBV12-2; j_gene: TRBJ1-4; d_gene: NA; CDR3nt: TGTGCAAGTCGCTTACTGGCAGGGGAAGAAAAACTGTTTTTT; CDR3aa: CASRLLAGEEKLFF
abundance: NA; v_gene: TRBV28; j_gene: TRBJ1-1; d_gene: NA; CDR3nt: TGTGCCAGCACCTCGATAAGAGGGGAGGATCACACTGAAGCTTTCTTT; CDR3aa: CASTSIRGEDHTEAFF
abundance: NA; v_gene: TRBV7-6; j_gene: TRBJ2-3; d_gene: TRBD2; CDR3nt: TGTGCCAGCAGCCCCCTTCCTAGCGGGAGTGTTAAGGATACGCAGTATTTT; CDR3aa: CASSPLPSGSVKDTQYF
abundance: NA; v_gene: TRBV25-1; j_gene: TRBJ2-5; d_gene: TRBD2; CDR3nt: TGTGCCAGCAGTGAATGGGGGGGAGGAGAAGAGACCCAGTACTTC; CDR3aa: CASSEWGGGEETQYF